This TCR beta chain was captured in a study of blood T cell repertoires in COVID-19 (dated by TCRdb to about 2020). About the investigation overall: Samples from collaborators originated in the United States, Italy and Spain and spanned both the acute and convalescent phases of COVID-19. Where HLA class I and class II types were available, the types were taken from metadata supplied by the sample provider, not from assay-based typing. Subjects who had been exposed to COVID-19, were actively infected with it, or had recovered from it provided the deeply sampled blood TCRbeta repertoires that made up the dataset. The prospective study material was composed of cDNA or gDNA derived from T cells, B-cell-depleted T cells, or PBMCs. The samples were drawn from the first 160 participants of the ongoing ImmuneRACE study and from 950 to 1,500 subjects provided by 6 global collaborators. Nearly every sample came with metadata listing a de-identified subject ID, COVID-19 status, age in years and sex. A freely available public database, intended as a resource for researchers studying the immune response to SARS-CoV-2, is where the repertoires were released. Overall results and qualifications from the work: The quantity of clinical and demographic metadata differed by source and by participant and was supplied without curation.

TCRbeta CDR3 regions were amplified from genomic DNA by means of the immunoSEQ Assay, a bias-controlled multiplex PCR. The paper's processing steps were these. The number of nucleated cells in each sample was estimated from the amplification of reference gene primers within the assay. Sequence reads were collapsed and filtered to measure the absolute abundance of every unique TCRbeta CDR3 rearrangement. Productive Simpson clonality was computed per sample as the square root of Simpson's diversity index over productive rearrangements. What TCRdb holds here is the immuneACCESS table cut down to in-frame rearrangements. Part of the clones is not present; checked against another copy, under half of the missing clones reflect an unresolved V gene, and the others are unexplained. V and J calls and clone size are as listed in that table; D and trimming were resolved from the DNA. Here the sample has 180,000 or so clones; about 85% occur a single time. In total, the top ten clones hold over 7.5% of the sample.

This clone has a single count. Its binding antigen is unknown. No base quality information exists; no much larger clone differs at one position. Whole blood was collected in K2EDTA tubes by collaborating institutions according to the institutions' own protocols. For TCRbeta analysis, collaborators shipped samples as frozen whole blood, isolated PBMCs, or DNA extracted from either of those sample types. The TCR originated in a woman of 80 years or more with acute or convalescent COVID-19. The sequenced sample was peripheral blood.

The nucleotides are TGTGCCAGTAGTCCCGAGGACAGGGGTGCCTATGGCTACACCTTC. The encoded protein is CASSPEDRGAYGYTF. The chain was built from TRBV19 and TRBJ1-2, with 9 central nucleotides matching TRBD1. Ends trimmed: V by 5 bases, J by 4 bases; bases unmatched to a gene: 8. Taken from the germline V gene (reference sequence), the CDR1 and CDR2 loops are LNHDA and SQIVND. The CDR3 starts with the cysteine, ends with the phenylalanine, and has 15 residues. Only the CDR3 DNA is retained, 45 bases long and in frame from the first base. With the portions outside the CDR3 filled from the reference TRBV19 and TRBJ1-2 genes, the complete variable region becomes DGGITQSPKYLFRKEGQNVTLSCEQNLNHDAMYWYRQDPGQGLRLIYYSQIVNDFQKGDIAEGYSVSREKKESFPLTVTSAQKNPTAFYLCASSPEDRGAYGYTFGSGTRLTVV.